The 15 T cell receptor beta chains below all came from one sample that was sequenced in a study of blood T cells in healthy people across ages. The use of a sample-barcoded 5' primer and a J-beta primer mix characterized a second PCR of roughly 6 to 12 cycles. TCRdb reanalysed the 5' RACE reads using MiXCR and keeps one entry per CDR3 protein. The sample carries hundreds of thousands of distinct CDR3 sequences, approximately 53% recorded once. The source material was blood. These receptor sequences come from a middle-aged man in good health.

The rearrangement joins TRBV3-1 to TRBJ2-2; 8 positions agree with TRBD2. The length of the CDR3 is 20 residues. Germline V CDR1 and CDR2: LGHDT, YNNKEL (reference sequence). J gave up 4 bases and V 0 bases, and 16 bases lay outside the gene matches. CDR3 in amino acids: CASSQDQVRSLAGFTGELFF. The CDR3 DNA reads TGTGCCAGCAGCCAAGATCAGGTTCGCAGTCTAGCGGGTTTCACCGGGGAGCTGTTTTTT.

The rearrangement joins TRBV14 to TRBJ1-1, with 11 bases identical to TRBD1. Germline assignment: CDR1 SGHDN and CDR2 FVKESK. CDR3 length: 16 amino acids. With V trimmed by 3 bases and J by 7 bases, 10 bases remained unmatched. CDR3 coding DNA: TGTGCCAGCAGCCACTGGACAGGGGGCGCGAGGGATGAAGCTTTCTTT. This sequence encodes CASSHWTGGARDEAFF.

The V call is TRBV11-3, the J call TRBJ2-1; no definite D call. V was cut by 8 bases and J by 0 bases, with 11 bases left in between. CDR1 SGHNT and CDR2 YENEEA come from the germline V gene. The CDR3 loop spans 14 amino acids. In DNA form, the CDR3 reads TGTGCCAGCGGCCCTAGGGTCTCCTACAATGAGCAGTTCTTC. Its protein product is CASGPRVSYNEQFF. Full variable domain (remainder filled in from reference TRBV11-3 and TRBJ2-1): EAGVVQSPRYKIIEKKQPVAFWCNPISGHNTLYWYLQNLGQGPELLIRYENEEAVDDSQLPKDRFSAERLKGVDSTLKIQPAELGDSAVYLCASGPRVSYNEQFFGPGTRLTVL.

This clonotype has just one count. The chain combines TRBV7-2 with TRBJ2-5, with D possibly called TRBD1 or TRBD2 (5 bases each). Trimming removed 9 bases at V and 4 bases at J, with 24 bases between. The CDR3 covers 16 residues. CDR1 and CDR2 (germline): SGHTA, FQGNSA. The chain's CDR3 is CASNPTASLRGETQYF. CDR3 bases: TGTGCCAGTAACCCAACGGCTAGCCTGAGGGGAGAGACCCAGTACTTC.

The V gene is TRBV5-5, the J gene TRBJ2-3; 11 bases match TRBD2. Unmatched junction bases numbered 5, after V lost 4 bases and J lost 4 bases. Germline values: CDR1 SGHKS, CDR2 YYEKEE (reference sequence). The CDR3 length is 15 residues. CDR3 residues: CASSTTSGNADTQYF. CDR3 bases: TGTGCCAGCAGCACGACTAGCGGGAATGCAGATACGCAGTATTTT.

The J gene is TRBJ1-2, the V gene TRBV6-5; D might be TRBD1 (5 bases). This CDR3 has 13 amino acids. The V end lost 2 bases, the J end lost 5 bases, and 9 bases lay between the germline ends. The germline V gene encodes CDR1 MNHEY and CDR2 SVGAGI. CDR3 loop: CASSYPGWYGYTF. CDR3 nucleotide sequence: TGTGCCAGCAGTTACCCAGGGTGGTATGGCTACACCTTC.

The CDR3 here is CSASSGLTDTQYF. DNA of the CDR3: TGCAGTGCATCTAGCGGTTTGACAGATACGCAGTATTTT. The V gene is TRBV20-1, the J gene TRBJ2-3; 7 bases map to TRBD2. The V segment lost 6 bases and the J segment 3 bases; nucleotides outside the gene matches: 6. The CDR3 extends over 13 amino acids. In germline, CDR1 is DFQATT, CDR2 SNEGSKA (reference sequence).

J is TRBJ2-6 and V is TRBV7-6, with TRBD1 as a possible D gene (5 bases). The CDR3 is made up of 17 amino acids. Deletions cut 1 base from V and 1 base from J, with 11 bases between. CDR1 is SGHVS, CDR2 FNYEAQ, per germline. The DNA of the CDR3 is TGTGCCAGCAGCTTAGGAGCAACAGGTTCTGGGGCCAACGTCCTGACTTTC. The encoded protein is CASSLGATGSGANVLTF.

J is TRBJ1-1 and V is TRBV25-1; the D gene is possibly TRBD1 (5 bases). Trimming shortened V by 8 bases and J by 3 bases, and 13 bases separated the two germline ends. CDR3 length: 13 amino acids. From germline, CDR1 is MGHDK and CDR2 SYGVNS. CDR3 residues: CASRGVGYTEAFF. CDR3 DNA sequence: TGTGCCAGCCGGGGGGTGGGTTACACTGAAGCTTTCTTT.

A few counts support this clonotype. The gene calls are TRBV2 and TRBJ2-3; no clear D gene. From germline, CDR1 is SNHLY and CDR2 FYNNEI. This CDR3 has 13 residues. With 6 bases removed from V and 1 base from J, the gap between germline ends came to 8 bases. The CDR3 is CASSALGTDTQYF. In nucleotides, the CDR3 is TGTGCCAGCAGCGCCTTAGGCACAGATACGCAGTATTTT. Full variable domain (outside the CDR3, taken from reference TRBV2 and TRBJ2-3): EPEVTQTPSHQVTQMGQEVILRCVPISNHLYFYWYRQILGQKVEFLVSFYNNEISEKSEIFDDQFSVERPDGSNFTLKIRSTKLEDSAMYFCASSALGTDTQYFGPGTRLTVL.

The chain is built from TRBV2 and TRBJ1-1; D is uncertain. V was cut by 4 bases and J by 3 bases, with 9 bases left in between. The CDR3 loop spans 13 amino acids. Germline V gene lookup returns CDR1 SNHLY and CDR2 FYNNEI. The chain's CDR3 is CASSVAGYTEAFF. CDR3 bases: TGTGCCAGCAGTGTTGCTGGGTACACTGAAGCTTTCTTT.

V and J are TRBV6-6 and TRBJ2-1; 8 nucleotides match TRBD2. Looked up from germline, CDR1 is MNHNY and CDR2 is SVGAGI (reference sequence). This CDR3 has 14 residues. V shed 7 bases and J 4 bases; nucleotides not matched to a gene: 6. The CDR3 nucleotides read TGTGCCAGCAACGGACTAGCCTCATACAATGAGCAGTTCTTC. It translates to CASNGLASYNEQFF.

The chain couples TRBV28 to TRBJ1-2; unclear D gene. Trimming cost V 6 bases and J 3 bases, with 8 bases left between them. The CDR3 is made up of 12 amino acids. The germline V gene encodes CDR1 MDHEN and CDR2 SYDVKM. DNA for the CDR3: TGTGCCAGCAGGGGCCCCGACTATGGCTACACCTTC. It translates to CASRGPDYGYTF.

The V gene is TRBV28, the J gene TRBJ1-2; 9 bases match TRBD1. The germline gives CDR1 MDHEN, CDR2 SYDVKM. Trimming cost V 5 bases and J 5 bases; bases outside gene matches: 15. The CDR3 has 17 amino acids. The DNA of the CDR3 is TGTGCCAGCAGTCCCCGGGACAGGGTAAAGGATCTATATGGCTACACCTTC. Its translation: CASSPRDRVKDLYGYTF.

This sequence joins TRBV10-3 and TRBJ2-1; tentatively, D is TRBD2 (6 bases). V shed 8 bases and J shed 8 bases, with 19 bases lying between them. The CDR3 sequence is 14 residues long. From germline, CDR1 is ENHRY and CDR2 SYGVKD. The CDR3 sequence is CAIFSGLDGYEQFF. CDR3 sequence (DNA): TGTGCCATCTTTAGCGGCCTTGACGGTTATGAGCAGTTCTTC.